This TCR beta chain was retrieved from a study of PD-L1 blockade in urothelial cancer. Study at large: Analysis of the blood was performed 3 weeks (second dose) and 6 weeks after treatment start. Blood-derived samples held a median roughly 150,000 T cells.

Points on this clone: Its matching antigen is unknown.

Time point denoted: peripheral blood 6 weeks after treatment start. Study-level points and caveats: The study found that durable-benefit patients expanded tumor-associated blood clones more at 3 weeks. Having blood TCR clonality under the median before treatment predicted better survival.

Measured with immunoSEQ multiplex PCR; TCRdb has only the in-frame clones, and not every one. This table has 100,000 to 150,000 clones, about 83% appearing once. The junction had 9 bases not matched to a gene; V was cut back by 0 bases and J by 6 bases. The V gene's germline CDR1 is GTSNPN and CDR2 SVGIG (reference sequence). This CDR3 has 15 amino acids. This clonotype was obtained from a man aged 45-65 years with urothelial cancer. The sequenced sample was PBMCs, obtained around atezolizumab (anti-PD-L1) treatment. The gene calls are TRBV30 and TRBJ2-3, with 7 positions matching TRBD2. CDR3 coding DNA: TGTGCCTGGAGTGTGAAAGCGGGACGAGTGGATACGCAGTATTTT. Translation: CAWSVKAGRVDTQYF. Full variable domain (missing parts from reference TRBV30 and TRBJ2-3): SQTIHQWPATLVQPVGSPLSLECTVEGTSNPNLYWYRQAAGRGLQLLFYSVGIGQISSEVPQNLSASRPQDRQFILSSKKLLLSDSGFYLCAWSVKAGRVDTQYFGPGTRLTVL.